The 12 T cell receptor beta chains presented below share a single source sample, sequenced in a study of long-term antiretroviral therapy in people with HIV. Survey level was the resolution at which the v3.0 immunoSEQ assay ran. Here immunoSEQ multiplex PCR was the method, and the copy in TCRdb shows in-frame clones only, minus some. Of 25,000 to 35,000 clones listed, roughly 93% are singletons. Sequencing used unsorted PBMCs, obtained just over 7.3 years after starting antiretroviral therapy. Every receptor here comes from a man aged 50 to 60 with HIV.

Only a few counts were recorded for this clone. V and J are TRBV14 and TRBJ2-7; the D gene is possibly TRBD2 (5 bases). Deletions cut 4 bases from V and 4 bases from J, with 17 bases between. This CDR3 contains 15 residues. The germline gives CDR1 SGHDN, CDR2 FVKESK. The DNA for the CDR3 is TGTGCCAGCAGCCTCGATGGGAACGGGGTTTACGAGCAGTACTTC. This sequence encodes CASSLDGNGVYEQYF.

The genes are TRBV11-2 and TRBJ2-3; D is possibly TRBD2 (6 bases). Trimming removed 1 base at V and 5 bases at J, with 16 bases between. CDR3 size: 16 residues. CDR1 and CDR2 from the germline V gene are SGHAT and FQNNGV. The CDR3 coding sequence is TGTGCCAGCAGCTTAGGTCGAGTATGGGAGGTAGATACGCAGTATTTT. This gives the protein CASSLGRVWEVDTQYF.

The chain combines TRBV29-1 with TRBJ2-5; D ambiguous. Per germline, CDR1 SQVTM and CDR2 ANQGSEA. Trimming took 7 bases from V and 3 from J, leaving 3 bases between them. The CDR3 consists of 9 residues. The CDR3 protein is CSGEETQYF. CDR3 nucleotide sequence: TGCAGCGGAGAAGAGACCCAGTACTTC. Complete variable domain (other parts from reference TRBV29-1 and TRBJ2-5): SAVISQKPSRDICQRGTSLTIQCQVDSQVTMMFWYRQQPGQSLTLIATANQGSEATYESGFVIDKFPISRPNLTFSTLTVSNMSPEDSSIYLCSGEETQYFGPGTRLLVL.

The chain recombines TRBV27 with TRBJ1-4; 9 nucleotides agree with TRBD1. This CDR3 comprises 16 residues. Unmatched junction bases numbered 9, after V lost 2 bases and J lost 8 bases. CDR1 is MNHEY, CDR2 SMNVEV, per germline (reference sequence). DNA for the CDR3: TGTGCCAGCAGTTTAAGCGGGACAGGGAGGGTAGAAAAACTGTTTTTT. Translation: CASSLSGTGRVEKLFF.

The rearrangement links TRBV14 to TRBJ2-3; 8 nucleotides match TRBD2. Germline trimming cut 5 bases from V and 2 bases from J; bases unmatched to any gene: 12. Germline CDR1 reads SGHDN; CDR2 reads FVKESK. CDR3 length equals 17 residues. CDR3 DNA: TGTGCCAGCAGCGTACCGGGACTAGGTTTATTCACAGATACGCAGTATTTT. Encoded protein: CASSVPGLGLFTDTQYF.

The J gene is TRBJ1-2, the V gene TRBV6-5; D ambiguous. Germline V gives CDR1 MNHEY, CDR2 SVGAGI. V dropped 5 bases and J dropped 5 bases, with 12 bases sitting between them. This CDR3 region has 13 residues. In DNA form, the CDR3 reads TGTGCCAGCAGTGAAGACGGACGTTATGGCTACACCTTC. Protein product: CASSEDGRYGYTF.

The chain uses TRBV10-2 and TRBJ2-7, with TRBD1 matching 7 bases. With V trimmed by 7 bases and J by 3 bases, 9 bases remained unmatched. This CDR3 is 14 amino acids long. Germline V gene sequence: CDR1 WSHSY, CDR2 SAAADI. CDR3 sequence: CASTQGDTDYEQYF. As DNA, the CDR3 is TGCGCCAGCACTCAGGGGGACACGGACTACGAGCAGTACTTC.

V is TRBV7-9 and J is TRBJ1-1; 12 bases match TRBD1. J gave up 9 bases and V 5 bases, and 4 bases lay outside the gene matches. The V gene's germline CDR1 is SEHNR and CDR2 FQNEAQ (reference sequence). This CDR3 comprises 13 residues. CDR3 sequence (DNA): TGTGCCAGCAGCCAGGGACAGGGGGCGCAAGCTTTCTTT. Residues: CASSQGQGAQAFF.

The count of this clone is one. J is TRBJ2-7 and V is TRBV28; perhaps TRBD1 as D (7 bases). V lost 3 bases and J 6 bases, leaving 12 bases between the germline ends. This CDR3 has 13 amino acids. The germline V gene encodes CDR1 MDHEN and CDR2 SYDVKM. The CDR3 sequence is CASSFRRGPEQYF. For the CDR3, the DNA is TGTGCCAGCAGTTTCAGGAGGGGGCCCGAGCAGTACTTC.

The chain is built from TRBV12-5 and TRBJ1-5, with TRBD1 as a possible D gene (6 bases). In germline, CDR1 is LGHNT, CDR2 FRNRAP. The CDR3 is 14 amino acids. V was cut by 6 bases and J by 3 bases, with 12 bases left in between. The CDR3 here is CASGGGGFNQPQHF. In DNA, the CDR3 is TGTGCTAGTGGAGGAGGGGGGTTCAATCAGCCCCAGCATTTT.

V is TRBV2 and J is TRBJ1-2; TRBD1 might be the D (5 bases). The CDR3 runs to 13 residues. The V gene lost 2 bases and the J gene lost 7 bases, with 11 bases spanning the gap. In germline, CDR1 is SNHLY, CDR2 FYNNEI. CDR3 in DNA: TGTGCCAGCAGTGAATCCAGGGTTGGTGGCTACACCTTC. Translation: CASSESRVGGYTF.

The chain recombines TRBV7-2 with TRBJ1-4; D is ambiguous. There are 14 residues in the CDR3. The V end lost 3 bases, the J end lost 3 bases, and 8 bases lay between the germline ends. Germline V gives CDR1 SGHTA, CDR2 FQGNSA. Written as DNA, the CDR3 is TGTGCCAGCAGCTTTGGACGGTCTAATGAAAAACTGTTTTTT. Translation gives CASSFGRSNEKLFF.